Below, 16 T cell receptor beta chains from the same sample are listed, as sequenced in a study of molecular identifiers for immune sequencing clone quantification. One entry per CDR3 protein results from TCRdb running MiXCR on the PCR reads. The table includes approximately 12,000 distinct CDR3 sequences, around 15% detected once. The sequencing sample was made of naive CD8+ T cells from blood, with Jurkat cell RNA spiked in. Subset specified: FACS-sorted CD8+CD4-CCR7+CD45RA+ naive T cells. The source is a human donor in good health. Some libraries in this study had Jurkat cell RNA spiked in.

Comments on this clonotype: A read error may be the cause here, since a much bigger clone is one base away. The V and J genes are TRBV28 and TRBJ1-2; 9 bases are shared with TRBD1. Looked up from germline, CDR1 is MDHEN and CDR2 is SYDVKM. The CDR3 contains 14 residues. CDR3 loop: CTSGRDRDKYGYTF. Written as DNA, the CDR3 is TGTACCAGCGGAAGGGACAGGGATAAGTATGGCTACACCTTC.

Many counts were recorded for this clonotype. The chain joins TRBV2 to TRBJ2-1, with TRBD2 as a possible D gene (5 bases). Germline assignment: CDR1 SNHLY and CDR2 FYNNEI. The V end was cut by 4 bases, the J end by 4 bases, with 5 bases between. The CDR3 is 12 residues long. The CDR3 protein is CASSAGYNEQFF. The CDR3 coding sequence is TGTGCCAGCAGTGCGGGGTACAATGAGCAGTTCTTC.

Note on this clonotype: Being one base from a much bigger clone, this may be a read error. The rearrangement joins TRBV12-3 or TRBV12-4 to TRBJ2-3; D remains ambiguous. Trimming removed 11 bases at V and 2 bases at J, with 11 bases between. The CDR3 length is 12 residues. The CDR3 bases are TGTGCCGGCACCCTTAACACAGATACGCAGTATTTT. This codes for CAGTLNTDTQYF.

Comments on this clonotype: A much bigger clone sits one base away, suggesting this may be a read error. The genes are TRBV28 and TRBJ1-3; tentative D call: TRBD1 (5 bases). This CDR3 comprises 17 residues. Germline loops: CDR1 MDHEN, CDR2 SYDVKM. The CDR3 spells CASSSPLGDSSGNTIHF. CDR3 DNA sequence: TGTGCCAGCAGTTCCCCGCTGGGGGACTCTTCTGGAAACACCATACATTTT.

This clonotype is medium-sized by share. V is TRBV7-9 and J is TRBJ2-7; TRBD1 matches 9 bases. The CDR3 extends over 15 amino acids. Per the germline V gene, CDR1 is SEHNR and CDR2 is FQNEAQ (reference sequence). Trimming cost V 4 bases and J 6 bases; bases outside gene matches: 10. CDR3 in amino acids: CASSSRAGTGIEQYF. The CDR3 coding sequence is TGTGCCAGCAGCTCCCGGGCCGGGACAGGGATCGAGCAGTACTTC.

This clonotype was seen just once. A much bigger clone sits one base away, suggesting this may be a read error. For the CDR3, the DNA is TGTGCCAGCACGACTGTGAGCACTGAAGCTTTCTTT. Its translation: CASTTVSTEAFF. The J gene is TRBJ1-1, the V gene TRBV12-3 or TRBV12-4; D is unresolved. There are 12 residues in the CDR3. V lost 7 bases to trimming and J lost 4 bases, with 10 bases between them.

On this clonotype: A much more abundant neighbour one base away suggests this may be a read error. The rearrangement joins TRBV12-5 to TRBJ1-5; weak D call: TRBD1 (6 bases). The CDR3 loop spans 15 amino acids. Germline V gives CDR1 LGHNT, CDR2 FRNRAP. The DNA for the CDR3 is TGTGCTAGTGGTTTGGTTGGACAGTACAATCAGTCCCAGCATTTT. Residues: CASGLVGQYNQSQHF.

There are many counts of this clonotype. This chain joins TRBV28 and TRBJ1-2; 7 positions agree with TRBD1. The trim removed 2 bases at V and 4 bases at J, leaving 13 bases unmatched. Per the germline V gene, CDR1 is MDHEN and CDR2 is SYDVKM. The length of the CDR3 is 17 residues. This chain's CDR3 is CASSLPTGTVLFYGYTF. CDR3 DNA sequence: TGTGCCAGCAGTTTACCCACCGGGACAGTACTTTTCTATGGCTACACCTTC.

As to this clonotype: A much larger clone lies a single base off, so this may be a read error. The chain couples TRBV29-1 to TRBJ2-7; D remains ambiguous. This CDR3 spans 12 amino acids. The V gene's germline CDR1 is SQVTM and CDR2 ANQGSEA. In DNA form, the CDR3 reads TGCAGCGTTGATAGTGGCGGCTACGAGCGGTACTTC. Its translation: CSVDSGGYERYF.

Many counts were recorded for this clonotype. The gene calls are TRBV12-3 or TRBV12-4 and TRBJ2-3, with a tentative D call TRBD1 (6 bases). This CDR3 is 15 amino acids long. V lost 3 bases, J lost 1 base, and 11 bases lay in between. The CDR3 here is CASSFLEGGTDTQYF. The CDR3 DNA follows: TGTGCCAGCAGTTTTCTAGAGGGGGGCACAGATACGCAGTATTTT.

On this clonotype: This may be a read error: a much more frequent sequence differs by one nucleotide. The rearrangement uses TRBV6-2 or TRBV6-3 and TRBJ1-5; the match to TRBD1 covers 10 bases. The ends lost 0 bases at V and 2 bases at J; junction bases unmatched: 7. Germline V CDR1 and CDR2: MNHEY, SVGEGT. The CDR3 has 18 residues. CDR3 nucleotide sequence: TGTGCCAGCAGTTACTCGACAGGGGGCATAATTGGCAATCAGCCCCAGCATTTT. This encodes CASSYSTGGIIGNQPQHF.

This clonotype appeared many times. The chain joins TRBV12-5 to TRBJ2-7; maybe TRBD2 (5 bases). This CDR3 contains 16 residues. Trimming shortened V by 0 bases and J by 0 bases, and 12 bases separated the two germline ends. Per the germline V gene, CDR1 is LGHNT and CDR2 is FRNRAP. CDR3 DNA: TGTGCTAGTGGTTTGGTTGCTACGGGGAGCTCCTACGAGCAGTACTTC. As protein: CASGLVATGSSYEQYF.

This clonotype is categorized as medium-sized. The chain links TRBV7-9 to TRBJ2-3, with D hard to call. Germline V gives CDR1 SEHNR, CDR2 FQNEAQ (reference sequence). The CDR3 covers 17 residues. With 5 bases removed from V and 2 bases from J, the gap between germline ends came to 20 bases. CDR3 residues: CASSGFAVTPDTDTQYF. The CDR3 DNA sequence: TGTGCCAGCAGCGGCTTTGCGGTCACACCCGACACAGATACGCAGTATTTT.

The table lists this clonotype with many counts. The chain uses TRBV10-3 and TRBJ2-5; D remains unclear. In germline, CDR1 is ENHRY, CDR2 SYGVKD. This CDR3 has 12 amino acids. V was pared by 0 bases and J by 2 bases, with 1 base between. CDR3 residues: CAISESQETQYF. In DNA, the CDR3 is TGTGCCATCAGTGAGTCTCAAGAGACCCAGTACTTC.

As for this clonotype: Mismatch with germline at one junction end may stem from a read error. This sequence joins TRBV18 and TRBJ2-2, with 7 bases that match TRBD1. This CDR3 has 17 amino acids. CDR1 and CDR2 from the germline V gene are KGHSH and LQKENI. DNA for the CDR3: TGTGCCAGCTCACCACCGAACAGGGGCCTGAACACCAGGGAGCTGTTTTTT. The encoded protein is CASSPPNRGLNTRELFF.

This clonotype was detected many times. The rearrangement uses TRBV29-1 and TRBJ2-1; D gene unclear. There are 10 residues in the CDR3. V shed 6 bases and J shed 4 bases, with 4 bases lying between them. CDR1 is SQVTM and CDR2 is ANQGSEA in the germline V gene. The CDR3 coding sequence is TGCAGCGTGGTGTACAATGAGCAGTTCTTC. Its translation: CSVVYNEQFF.